This record looks at one TCR beta chain sequence and its context. Its antigen is not known. These data are taken from a study of OX40 agonist ivuxolimab in advanced cancers. The table came from immunoSEQ multiplex PCR; TCRdb's copy has only in-frame clones and leaves some out. The table shows about 100,000 clones, with over 75% occurring only once. V lost 2 bases and J 4 bases, leaving 12 bases between the germline ends. Germline V gene lookup returns CDR1 SGHNT and CDR2 YYREEE (reference sequence). The CDR3 length is 15 residues. Study outcomes and limitations: Specificity for antigen went undetermined in the expanded peripheral T cells.

Sequenced material: CD4+ or CD8+ T cells sorted from blood, taken in a trial of the OX40 agonist ivuxolimab. The chain employs TRBV5-4 and TRBJ1-4; D might be TRBD1 (6 bases). This receptor was identified in an adult with an advanced solid tumor such as melanoma, head and neck, liver or kidney cancer. The CDR3 DNA follows: TGTGCCAGCAGCTTTAGGACAGATCGTAATGAAAAACTGTTTTTT. As protein: CASSFRTDRNEKLFF.